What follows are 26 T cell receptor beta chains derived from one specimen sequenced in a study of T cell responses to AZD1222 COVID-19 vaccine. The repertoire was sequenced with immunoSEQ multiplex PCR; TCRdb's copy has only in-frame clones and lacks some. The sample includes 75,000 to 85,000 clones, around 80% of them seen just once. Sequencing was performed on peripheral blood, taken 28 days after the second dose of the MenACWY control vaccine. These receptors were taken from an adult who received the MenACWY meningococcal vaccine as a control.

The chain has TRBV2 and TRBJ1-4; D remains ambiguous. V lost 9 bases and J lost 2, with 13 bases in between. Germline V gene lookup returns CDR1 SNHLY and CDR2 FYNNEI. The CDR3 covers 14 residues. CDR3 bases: TGTGCCAGTGCGAACGGGGTCACTAATGAAAAACTGTTTTTT. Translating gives CASANGVTNEKLFF.

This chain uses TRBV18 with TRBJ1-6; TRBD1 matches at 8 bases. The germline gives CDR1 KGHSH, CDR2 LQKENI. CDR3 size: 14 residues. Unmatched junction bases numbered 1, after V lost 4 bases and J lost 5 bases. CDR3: CASSQGQDNSPLHF. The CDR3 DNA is TGTGCCAGCTCACAGGGACAGGATAATTCACCCCTCCACTTT. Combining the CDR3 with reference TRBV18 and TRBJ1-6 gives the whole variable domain NAGVMQNPRHLVRRRGQEARLRCSPMKGHSHVYWYRQLPEEGLKFMVYLQKENIIDESGMPKERFSAEFPKEGPSILRIQQVVRGDSAAYFCASSQGQDNSPLHFGNGTRLTVT.

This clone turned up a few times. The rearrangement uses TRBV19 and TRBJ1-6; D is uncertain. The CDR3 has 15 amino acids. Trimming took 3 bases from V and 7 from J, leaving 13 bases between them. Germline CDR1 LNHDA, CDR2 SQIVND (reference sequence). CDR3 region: CASSIRGSFNSPLHF. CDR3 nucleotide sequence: TGTGCCAGTAGTATCCGGGGATCCTTCAATTCACCCCTCCACTTT.

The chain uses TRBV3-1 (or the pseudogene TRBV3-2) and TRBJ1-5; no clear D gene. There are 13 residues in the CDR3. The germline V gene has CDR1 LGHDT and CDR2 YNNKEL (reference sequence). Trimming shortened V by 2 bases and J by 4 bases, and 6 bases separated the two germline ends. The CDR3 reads CASSQLGNQPQHF. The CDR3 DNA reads TGTGCCAGCAGCCAATTAGGGAATCAGCCCCAGCATTTT.

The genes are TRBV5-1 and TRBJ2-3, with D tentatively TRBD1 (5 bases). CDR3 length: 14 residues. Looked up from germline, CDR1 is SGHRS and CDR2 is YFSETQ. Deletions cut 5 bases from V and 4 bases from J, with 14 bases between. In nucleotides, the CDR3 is TGCGCCAGCAGGAAAAGGGGTGGGGCAGATACGCAGTATTTT. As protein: CASRKRGGADTQYF. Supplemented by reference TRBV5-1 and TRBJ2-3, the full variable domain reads KAGVTQTPRYLIKTRGQQVTLSCSPISGHRSVSWYQQTPGQGLQFLFEYFSETQRNKGNFPGRFSGRQFSNSRSEMNVSTLELGDSALYLCASRKRGGADTQYFGPGTRLTVL.

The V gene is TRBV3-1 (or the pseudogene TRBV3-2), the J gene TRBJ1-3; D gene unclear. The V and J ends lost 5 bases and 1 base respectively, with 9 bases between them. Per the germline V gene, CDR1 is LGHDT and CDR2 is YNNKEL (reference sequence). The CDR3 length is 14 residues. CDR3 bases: TGTGCCAGCAGCACCACCTCTTCTGGAAACACCATATATTTT. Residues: CASSTTSSGNTIYF.

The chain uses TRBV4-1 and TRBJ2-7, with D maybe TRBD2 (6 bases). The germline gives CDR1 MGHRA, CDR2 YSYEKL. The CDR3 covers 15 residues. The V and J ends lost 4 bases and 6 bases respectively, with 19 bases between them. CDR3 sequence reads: CASSLGTGGTFEQYF. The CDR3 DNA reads TGCGCCAGCAGCCTAGGAACCGGGGGTACGTTCGAGCAGTACTTC.

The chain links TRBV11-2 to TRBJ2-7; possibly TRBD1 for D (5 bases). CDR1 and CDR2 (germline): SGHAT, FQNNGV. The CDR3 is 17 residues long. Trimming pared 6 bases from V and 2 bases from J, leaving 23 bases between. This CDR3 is CASRALNSPRQPYEQYF. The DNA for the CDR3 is TGTGCCAGCAGAGCCCTCAATAGTCCCCGACAGCCCTACGAGCAGTACTTC.

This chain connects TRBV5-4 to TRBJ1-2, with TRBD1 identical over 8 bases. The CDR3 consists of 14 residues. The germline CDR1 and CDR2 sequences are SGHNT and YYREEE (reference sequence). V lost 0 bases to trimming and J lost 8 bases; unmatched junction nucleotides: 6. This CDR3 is CASSLVTGDGGYTF. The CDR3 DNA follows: TGTGCCAGCAGCTTGGTGACAGGGGATGGCGGCTACACCTTC.

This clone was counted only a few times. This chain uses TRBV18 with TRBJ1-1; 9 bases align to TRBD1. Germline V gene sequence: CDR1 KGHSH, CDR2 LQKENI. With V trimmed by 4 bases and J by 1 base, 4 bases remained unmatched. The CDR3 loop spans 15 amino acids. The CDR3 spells CASSLQQGANTEAFF. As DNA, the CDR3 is TGTGCCAGCTCACTACAACAGGGGGCGAACACTGAAGCTTTCTTT.

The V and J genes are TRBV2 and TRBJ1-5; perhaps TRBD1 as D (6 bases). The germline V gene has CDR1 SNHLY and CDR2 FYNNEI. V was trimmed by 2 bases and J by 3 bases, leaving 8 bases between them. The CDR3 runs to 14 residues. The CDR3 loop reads CASSETGTNQPQHF. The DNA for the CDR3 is TGTGCCAGCAGTGAAACAGGGACCAATCAGCCCCAGCATTTT.

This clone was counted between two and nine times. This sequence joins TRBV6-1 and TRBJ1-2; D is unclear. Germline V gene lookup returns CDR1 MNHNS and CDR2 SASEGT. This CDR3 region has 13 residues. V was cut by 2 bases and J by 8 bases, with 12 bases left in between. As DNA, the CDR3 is TGTGCCAGCAGTGAATTAAGGTCAAGGGGCTACACCTTC. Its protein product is CASSELRSRGYTF.

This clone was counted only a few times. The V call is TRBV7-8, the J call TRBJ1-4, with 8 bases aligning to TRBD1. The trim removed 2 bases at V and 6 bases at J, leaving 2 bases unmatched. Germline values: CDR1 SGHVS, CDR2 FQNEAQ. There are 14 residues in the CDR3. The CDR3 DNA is TGTGCCAGCAGCTTATCAGGGGGCGATGAAAAACTGTTTTTT. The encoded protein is CASSLSGGDEKLFF.

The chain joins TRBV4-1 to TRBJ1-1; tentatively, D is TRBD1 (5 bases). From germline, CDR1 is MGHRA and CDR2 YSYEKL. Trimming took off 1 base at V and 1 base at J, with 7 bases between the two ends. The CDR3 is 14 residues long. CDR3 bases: TGCGCCAGCAGCCAAGGGGGGTCGAACACTGAAGCTTTCTTT. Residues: CASSQGGSNTEAFF.

CDR3 DNA: TGTGCCAGCAGTTTTCCCGGACTAACTCTCCTTAATGAGCAGTTCTTC. It specifies CASSFPGLTLLNEQFF. V and J are TRBV28 and TRBJ2-1, with D perhaps matching TRBD2 (6 bases). Trimming left V 3 bases short and J 7 bases short, with 19 bases between. Germline V CDR1 and CDR2: MDHEN, SYDVKM. This CDR3 contains 16 residues.

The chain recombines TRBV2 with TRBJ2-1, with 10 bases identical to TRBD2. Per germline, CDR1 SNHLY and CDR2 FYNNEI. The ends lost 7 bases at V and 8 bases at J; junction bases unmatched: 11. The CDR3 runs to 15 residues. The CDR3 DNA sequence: TGTGCCAGCAATATCGGAGCGGGAGGGGGGTATGAGCAGTTCTTC. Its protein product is CASNIGAGGGYEQFF.

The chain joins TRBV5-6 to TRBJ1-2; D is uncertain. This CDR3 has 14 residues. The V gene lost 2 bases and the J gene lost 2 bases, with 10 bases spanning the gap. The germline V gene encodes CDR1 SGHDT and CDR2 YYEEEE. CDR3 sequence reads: CASSFSSMNYGYTF. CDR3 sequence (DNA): TGTGCCAGCAGCTTCTCAAGCATGAACTATGGCTACACCTTC.

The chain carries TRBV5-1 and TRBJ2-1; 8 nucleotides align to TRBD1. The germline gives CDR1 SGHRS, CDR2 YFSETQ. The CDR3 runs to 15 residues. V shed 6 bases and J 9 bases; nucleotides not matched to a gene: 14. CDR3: CASTSGQALSGEQFF. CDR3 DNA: TGCGCCAGCACCTCGGGACAGGCGCTTTCCGGTGAGCAGTTCTTC. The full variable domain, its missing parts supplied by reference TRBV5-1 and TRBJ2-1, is KAGVTQTPRYLIKTRGQQVTLSCSPISGHRSVSWYQQTPGQGLQFLFEYFSETQRNKGNFPGRFSGRQFSNSRSEMNVSTLELGDSALYLCASTSGQALSGEQFFGPGTRLTVL.

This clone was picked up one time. The chain's CDR3 is CASWGPQNGKYYGYTF. Here the CDR3 DNA reads TGTGCCAGTTGGGGCCCACAAAACGGGAAGTACTATGGCTACACCTTC. The V gene is TRBV28, the J gene TRBJ1-2, with TRBD1 as a possible D gene (5 bases). Trimming removed 9 bases at V and 3 bases at J, with 23 bases between. This CDR3 contains 16 residues. Germline V gene lookup returns CDR1 MDHEN and CDR2 SYDVKM.

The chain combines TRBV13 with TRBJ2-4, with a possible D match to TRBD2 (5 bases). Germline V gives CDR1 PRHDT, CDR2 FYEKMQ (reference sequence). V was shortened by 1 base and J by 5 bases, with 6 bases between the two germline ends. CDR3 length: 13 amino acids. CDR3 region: CASSLVRENIQYF. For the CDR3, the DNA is TGTGCCAGCAGCTTAGTGAGGGAAAACATTCAGTACTTC. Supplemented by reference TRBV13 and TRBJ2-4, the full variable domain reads AAGVIQSPRHLIKEKRETATLKCYPIPRHDTVYWYQQGPGQDPQFLISFYEKMQSDKGSIPDRFSAQQFSDYHSELNMSSLELGDSALYFCASSLVRENIQYFGAGTRLSVL.

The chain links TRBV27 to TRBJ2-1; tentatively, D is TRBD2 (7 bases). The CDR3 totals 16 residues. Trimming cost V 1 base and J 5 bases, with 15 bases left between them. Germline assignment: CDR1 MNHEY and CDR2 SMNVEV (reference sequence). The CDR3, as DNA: TGTGCCAGCAGTTTATTGGGGGGGGCGGTCAACAATGAGCAGTTCTTC. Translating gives CASSLLGGAVNNEQFF.

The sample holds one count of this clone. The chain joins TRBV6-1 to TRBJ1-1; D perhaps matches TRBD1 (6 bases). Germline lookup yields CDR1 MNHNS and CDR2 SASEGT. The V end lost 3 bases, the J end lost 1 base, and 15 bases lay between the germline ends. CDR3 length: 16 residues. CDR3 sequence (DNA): TGTGCCAGCAGTGAGGTTCAGGGGCGAGGGAACACTGAAGCTTTCTTT. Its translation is CASSEVQGRGNTEAFF.

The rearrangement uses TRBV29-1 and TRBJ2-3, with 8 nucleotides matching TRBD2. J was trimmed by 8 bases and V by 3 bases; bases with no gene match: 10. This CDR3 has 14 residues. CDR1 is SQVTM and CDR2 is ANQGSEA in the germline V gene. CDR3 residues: CSVDLLRLAGTQYF. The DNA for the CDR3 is TGCAGCGTTGATCTCCTTCGGCTAGCGGGTACGCAGTATTTT.

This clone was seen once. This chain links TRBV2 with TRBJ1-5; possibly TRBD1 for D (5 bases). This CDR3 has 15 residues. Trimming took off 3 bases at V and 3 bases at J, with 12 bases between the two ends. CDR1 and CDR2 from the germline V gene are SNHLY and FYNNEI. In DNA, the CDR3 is TGTGCCAGCAGTGATAGACAGACAACCAATCAGCCCCAGCATTTT. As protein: CASSDRQTTNQPQHF.

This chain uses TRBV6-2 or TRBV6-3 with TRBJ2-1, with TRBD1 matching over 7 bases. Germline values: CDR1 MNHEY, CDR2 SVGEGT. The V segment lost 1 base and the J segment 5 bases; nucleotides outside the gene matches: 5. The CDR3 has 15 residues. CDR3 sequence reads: CASSYFGQEHNEQFF. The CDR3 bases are TGTGCCAGCAGTTACTTCGGACAGGAACACAATGAGCAGTTCTTC.

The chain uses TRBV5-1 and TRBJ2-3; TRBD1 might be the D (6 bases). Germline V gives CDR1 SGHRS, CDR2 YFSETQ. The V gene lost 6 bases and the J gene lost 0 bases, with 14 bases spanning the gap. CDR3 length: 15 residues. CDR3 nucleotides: TGCGCCAGCAAGCTGGGGGCTCATAGCACAGATACGCAGTATTTT. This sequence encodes CASKLGAHSTDTQYF.